A single sample is the source of the 4 T cell receptor beta chains below, sequenced in a study of blood T cell repertoires in COVID-19. Using immunoSEQ multiplex PCR, the repertoire was profiled, and TCRdb retains in-frame clones only, with some absent. Of some 330,000 clones listed, approximately 88% are singletons. The material sequenced was PBMCs or T cells enriched from blood (not recorded which). The receptors derive from a man aged 25 to 40 who had recovered from COVID-19.

The gene calls are TRBV4-2 and TRBJ2-5; TRBD2 matches 13 bases. CDR3 length: 15 amino acids. Germline CDR1 is LGHNA and CDR2 is YNFKEQ. The trim removed 3 bases at V and 5 bases at J, leaving 3 bases unmatched. In DNA, the CDR3 is TGTGCCAGCAGCCAGGGACTAGCGGGGCTCGAGACCCAGTACTTC. Protein: CASSQGLAGLETQYF.

This chain connects TRBV5-1 to TRBJ2-1; 8 bases map to TRBD2. The CDR3 is 14 residues long. V was clipped by 4 bases and J by 8 bases; unmatched bases: 8. Germline V gene lookup returns CDR1 SGHRS and CDR2 YFSETQ. The CDR3 loop reads CASSPGTRGDEQFF. CDR3 sequence (DNA): TGCGCCAGCAGCCCCGGGACTAGAGGCGATGAGCAGTTCTTC. Variable domain in full (rest from reference TRBV5-1 and TRBJ2-1): KAGVTQTPRYLIKTRGQQVTLSCSPISGHRSVSWYQQTPGQGLQFLFEYFSETQRNKGNFPGRFSGRQFSNSRSEMNVSTLELGDSALYLCASSPGTRGDEQFFGPGTRLTVL.

The V call is TRBV28, the J call TRBJ1-1, with 9 positions matching TRBD1. This CDR3 spans 13 amino acids. Germline trimming cut 5 bases from V and 13 bases from J; bases unmatched to any gene: 11. From germline, CDR1 is MDHEN and CDR2 SYDVKM. CDR3 region: CASSTGTGRGGFF. CDR3 nucleotides: TGTGCCAGCAGTACCGGGACAGGGCGGGGTGGTTTCTTT.

The V call is TRBV28, the J call TRBJ2-6; 13 nucleotides align to TRBD2. V was pared by 6 bases and J by 0 bases, with 5 bases of the junction left unmatched. The CDR3 is 18 amino acids. Germline CDR1 MDHEN, CDR2 SYDVKM. CDR3 nucleotides: TGTGCCAGCAGACCAGGGACTAGCGGGGACTCTGGGGCCAACGTCCTGACTTTC. It yields the protein CASRPGTSGDSGANVLTF.